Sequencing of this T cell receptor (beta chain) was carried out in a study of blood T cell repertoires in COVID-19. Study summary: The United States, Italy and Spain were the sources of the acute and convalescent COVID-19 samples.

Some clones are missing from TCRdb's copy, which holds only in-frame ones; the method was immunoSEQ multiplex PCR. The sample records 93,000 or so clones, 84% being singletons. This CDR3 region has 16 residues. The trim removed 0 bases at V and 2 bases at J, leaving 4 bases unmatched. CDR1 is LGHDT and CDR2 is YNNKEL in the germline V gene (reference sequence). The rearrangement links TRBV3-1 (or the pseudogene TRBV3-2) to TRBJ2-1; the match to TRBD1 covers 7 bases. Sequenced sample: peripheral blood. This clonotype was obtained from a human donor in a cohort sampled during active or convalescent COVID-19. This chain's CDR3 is CASSQDKGQTYNEQFF. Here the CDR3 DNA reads TGTGCCAGCAGCCAAGATAAGGGACAGACCTACAATGAGCAGTTCTTC.